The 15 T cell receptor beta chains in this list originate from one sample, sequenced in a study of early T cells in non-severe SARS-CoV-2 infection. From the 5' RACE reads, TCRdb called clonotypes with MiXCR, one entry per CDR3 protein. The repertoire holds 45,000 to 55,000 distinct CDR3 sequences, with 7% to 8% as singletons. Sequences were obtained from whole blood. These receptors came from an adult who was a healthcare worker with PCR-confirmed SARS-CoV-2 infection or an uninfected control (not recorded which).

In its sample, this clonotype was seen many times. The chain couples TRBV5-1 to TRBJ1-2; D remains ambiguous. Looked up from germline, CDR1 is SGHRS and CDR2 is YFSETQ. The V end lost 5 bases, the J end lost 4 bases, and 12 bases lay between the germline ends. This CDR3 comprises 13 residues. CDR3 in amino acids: CASRFDGSYGYTF. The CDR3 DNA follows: TGCGCCAGCAGATTCGACGGCTCCTATGGCTACACCTTC.

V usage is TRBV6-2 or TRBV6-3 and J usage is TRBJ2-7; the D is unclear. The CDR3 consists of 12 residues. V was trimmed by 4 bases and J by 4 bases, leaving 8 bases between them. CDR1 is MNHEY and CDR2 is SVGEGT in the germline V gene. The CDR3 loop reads CASSWAGYEQYF. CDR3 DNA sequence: TGTGCCAGCAGTTGGGCCGGATACGAGCAGTACTTC.

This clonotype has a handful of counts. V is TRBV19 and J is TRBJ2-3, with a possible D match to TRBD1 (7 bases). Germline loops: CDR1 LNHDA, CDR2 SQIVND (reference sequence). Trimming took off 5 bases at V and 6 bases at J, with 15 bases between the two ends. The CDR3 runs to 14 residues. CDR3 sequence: CASSPGGRADTQYF. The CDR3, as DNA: TGTGCCAGTAGTCCAGGGGGGCGGGCCGATACGCAGTATTTT. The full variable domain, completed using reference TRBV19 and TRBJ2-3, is DGGITQSPKYLFRKEGQNVTLSCEQNLNHDAMYWYRQDPGQGLRLIYYSQIVNDFQKGDIAEGYSVSREKKESFPLTVTSAQKNPTAFYLCASSPGGRADTQYFGPGTRLTVL.

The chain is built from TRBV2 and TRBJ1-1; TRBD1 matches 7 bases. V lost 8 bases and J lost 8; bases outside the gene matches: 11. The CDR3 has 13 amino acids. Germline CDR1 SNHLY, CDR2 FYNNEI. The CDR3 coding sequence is TGTGCCAGCGGGGGACAGACCTTTGGGGAAGCTTTCTTT. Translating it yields CASGGQTFGEAFF.

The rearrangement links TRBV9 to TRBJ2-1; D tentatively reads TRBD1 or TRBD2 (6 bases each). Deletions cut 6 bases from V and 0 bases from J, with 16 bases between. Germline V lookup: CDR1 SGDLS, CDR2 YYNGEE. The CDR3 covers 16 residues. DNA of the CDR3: TGTGCCAGCACCCCGTTGGAGGGGGGCTCCTACAATGAGCAGTTCTTC. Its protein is CASTPLEGGSYNEQFF.

CDR3 loop: CASSLGTGPGTDTQYF. The CDR3 region has the DNA TGTGCCAGCAGCTTAGGCACAGGGCCAGGCACAGATACGCAGTATTTT. The J gene is TRBJ2-3, the V gene TRBV7-9, with TRBD1 as a possible D gene (6 bases). V was pared by 1 base and J by 1 base, with 12 bases between. This CDR3 comprises 16 residues. Germline CDR1 and CDR2: SEHNR and FQNEAQ (reference sequence).

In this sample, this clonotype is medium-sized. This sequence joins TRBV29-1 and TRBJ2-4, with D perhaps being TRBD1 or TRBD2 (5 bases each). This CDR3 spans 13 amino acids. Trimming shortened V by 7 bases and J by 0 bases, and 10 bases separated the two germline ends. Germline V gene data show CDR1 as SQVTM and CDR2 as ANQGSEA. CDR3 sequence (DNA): TGCAGCGCCACCGGGACAGCCAAAAACATTCAGTACTTC. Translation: CSATGTAKNIQYF.

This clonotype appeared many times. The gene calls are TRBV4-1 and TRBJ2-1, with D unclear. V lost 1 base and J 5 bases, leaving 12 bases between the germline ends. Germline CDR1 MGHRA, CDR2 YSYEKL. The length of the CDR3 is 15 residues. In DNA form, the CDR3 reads TGCGCCAGCAGCCAAGCTAGGGAATCGAACAATGAGCAGTTCTTC. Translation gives CASSQARESNNEQFF.

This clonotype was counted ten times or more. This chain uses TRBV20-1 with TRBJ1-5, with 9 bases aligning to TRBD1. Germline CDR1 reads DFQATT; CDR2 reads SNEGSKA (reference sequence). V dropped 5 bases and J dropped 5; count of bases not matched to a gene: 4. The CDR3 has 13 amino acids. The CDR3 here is CSAPGTGYQPQHF. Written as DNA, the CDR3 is TGCAGTGCTCCCGGGACAGGGTATCAGCCCCAGCATTTT.

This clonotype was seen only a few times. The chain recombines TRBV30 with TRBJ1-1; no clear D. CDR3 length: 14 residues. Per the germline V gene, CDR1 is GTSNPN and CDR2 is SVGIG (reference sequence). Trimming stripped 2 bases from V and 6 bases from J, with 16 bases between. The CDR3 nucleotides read TGTGCCTGGAGTCTAGCAGAGAAATTCCCTGAAGCTTTCTTT. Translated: CAWSLAEKFPEAFF.

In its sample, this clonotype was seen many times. CDR3 in amino acids: CAIKARENEQYF. The DNA for the CDR3 is TGTGCCATCAAGGCCAGGGAGAACGAGCAGTACTTC. The chain combines TRBV10-3 with TRBJ2-7, with D tentatively TRBD1 or TRBD2 (5 bases each). This CDR3 has 12 amino acids. Deletions cut 7 bases from V and 5 bases from J, with 12 bases between. The germline gives CDR1 ENHRY, CDR2 SYGVKD.

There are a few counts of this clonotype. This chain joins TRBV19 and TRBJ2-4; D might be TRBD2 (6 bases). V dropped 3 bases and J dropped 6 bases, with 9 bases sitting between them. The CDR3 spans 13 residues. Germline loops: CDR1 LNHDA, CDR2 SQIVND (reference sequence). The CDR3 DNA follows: TGTGCCAGTAGTATGAACGGGGGAAACATTCAGTACTTC. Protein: CASSMNGGNIQYF. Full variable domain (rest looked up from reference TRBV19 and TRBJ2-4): DGGITQSPKYLFRKEGQNVTLSCEQNLNHDAMYWYRQDPGQGLRLIYYSQIVNDFQKGDIAEGYSVSREKKESFPLTVTSAQKNPTAFYLCASSMNGGNIQYFGAGTRLSVL.

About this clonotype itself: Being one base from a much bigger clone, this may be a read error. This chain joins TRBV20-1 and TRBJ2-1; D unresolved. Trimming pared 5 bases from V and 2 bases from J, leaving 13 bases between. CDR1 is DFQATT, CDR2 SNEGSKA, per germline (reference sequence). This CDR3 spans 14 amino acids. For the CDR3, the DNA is TGCAGTGCTGTTGGAACCACCACCTACAATGAGCAGTTCTTC. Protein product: CSAVGTTTYNEQFF.

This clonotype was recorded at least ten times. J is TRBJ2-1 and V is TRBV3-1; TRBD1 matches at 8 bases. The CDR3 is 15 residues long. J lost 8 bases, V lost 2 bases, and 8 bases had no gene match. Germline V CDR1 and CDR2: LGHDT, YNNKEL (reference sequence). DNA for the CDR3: TGTGCCAGCAGCCAATCACACAGGGGGTTTGATGAGCAGTTCTTC. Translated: CASSQSHRGFDEQFF.

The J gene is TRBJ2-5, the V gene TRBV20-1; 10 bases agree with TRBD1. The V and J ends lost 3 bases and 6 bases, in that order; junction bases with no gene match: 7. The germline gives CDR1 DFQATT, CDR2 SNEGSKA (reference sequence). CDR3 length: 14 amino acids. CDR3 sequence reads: CSARTGGAGKTQYF. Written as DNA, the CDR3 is TGCAGTGCTAGGACAGGGGGCGCAGGGAAGACCCAGTACTTC.